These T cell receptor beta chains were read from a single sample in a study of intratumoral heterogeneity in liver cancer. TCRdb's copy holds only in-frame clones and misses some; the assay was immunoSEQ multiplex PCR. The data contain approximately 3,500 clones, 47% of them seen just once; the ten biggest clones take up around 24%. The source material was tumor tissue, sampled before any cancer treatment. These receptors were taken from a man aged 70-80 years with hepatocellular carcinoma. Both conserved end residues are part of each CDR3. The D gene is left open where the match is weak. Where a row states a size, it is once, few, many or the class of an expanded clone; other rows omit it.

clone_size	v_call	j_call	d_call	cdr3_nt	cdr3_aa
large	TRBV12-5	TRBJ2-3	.	TGTGCTAGTGGTTTGTACCCCCCCGGGACTCCCACAGATACGCAGTATTTT	CASGLYPPGTPTDTQYF
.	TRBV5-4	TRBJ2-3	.	TGTGCCAGCACCGACCGGATATCGGGCACAGATACGCAGTATTTT	CASTDRISGTDTQYF
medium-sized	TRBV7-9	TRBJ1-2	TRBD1	TGTGCCAGCAGGGGGACAGGCGGCGGGTACTATGGCTACACCTTC	CASRGTGGGYYGYTF
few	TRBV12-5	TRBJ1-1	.	TGTGCTAGTGGTTTTGGCCCCCTTGAAGCTTTCTTT	CASGFGPLEAFF
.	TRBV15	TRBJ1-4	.	TGTGCCACCAGCACCCCAAGCCAGGGCGGCAAACTGTTTTTT	CATSTPSQGGKLFF
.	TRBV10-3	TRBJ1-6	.	TGTGCCATCAGTGAGAGCCAGGGCAACGGTTCACCCCTCCACTTT	CAISESQGNGSPLHF
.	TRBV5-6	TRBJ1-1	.	TGTGCTACAACCGAAAGGCTGGGGGCGAGGTCGTTGGAGTCTGAAGCTTTCTTT	CATTERLGARSLESEAFF
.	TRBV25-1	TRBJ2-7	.	TGTGCCAGCAGTGCGTACTACGAGCAGTACTTC	CASSAYYEQYF
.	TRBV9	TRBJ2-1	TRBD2	TGTGCCAGCAGCGCGGGGGGGACACCTTACAATGAGCAGTTCTTC	CASSAGGTPYNEQFF
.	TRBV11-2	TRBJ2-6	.	TGTGCCAGCAGCTTCGGCGGGCGGGGGGCAGGGGGGCCCAACGTCCTGACTTTC	CASSFGGRGAGGPNVLTF
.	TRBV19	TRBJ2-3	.	TGTGCCAGTAGTCTACGGAGGGACATAACAGATACGCAGTATTTT	CASSLRRDITDTQYF
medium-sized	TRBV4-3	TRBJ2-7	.	TGCGCCAGCAGCCAATACAGAAACTACGAGCAGTACTTC	CASSQYRNYEQYF
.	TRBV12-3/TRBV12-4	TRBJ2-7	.	TGTGCCAGCAGGAGAACCGGGAACTACGAGCAGTACTTC	CASRRTGNYEQYF
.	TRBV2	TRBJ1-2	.	TGTGCCAGCCCCGACGGGGCCAGGGGAGGCTACACCTTC	CASPDGARGGYTF
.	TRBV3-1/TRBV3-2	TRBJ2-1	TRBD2	TGTGCCAGCAGCCAACCCTCGACTAGCGGGGGCCGGGCCAATGAGCAGTTCTTC	CASSQPSTSGGRANEQFF
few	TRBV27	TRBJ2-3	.	TGTGCCAGCAGTTCCGTCGGGGGCACAGATACGCAGTATTTT	CASSSVGGTDTQYF
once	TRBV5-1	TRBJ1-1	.	TGCGCCAGCAGCTTGCTGGAGGACACTGAAGCTTTCTTT	CASSLLEDTEAFF
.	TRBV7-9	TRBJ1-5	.	TGTGCCAGCAGCTTAGACAGAGATAGCAATCAGCCCCAGCATTTT	CASSLDRDSNQPQHF
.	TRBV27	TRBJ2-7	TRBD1	TGTGCCAGCAGTTTATACAGGGGGCTTAGCGAGCAGTACTTC	CASSLYRGLSEQYF
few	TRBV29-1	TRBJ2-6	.	TGCAGCGTTGATTCGGGGTCTGGGGCCAACGTCCTGACTTTC	CSVDSGSGANVLTF
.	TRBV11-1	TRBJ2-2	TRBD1	TGTGCCAGCAGCCGAGGGGACAGGGGAGGCACCGGGGAGCTGTTTTTT	CASSRGDRGGTGELFF
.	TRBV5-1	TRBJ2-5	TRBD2	TGCGCCAGCAGCTCGGGGATCCAAGCGGGGATAGAGACCCAGTACTTC	CASSSGIQAGIETQYF
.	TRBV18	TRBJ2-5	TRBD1	TGTGCCAGCTCACAGAGGGGGACAGCTAAAGAGACCCAGTACTTC	CASSQRGTAKETQYF
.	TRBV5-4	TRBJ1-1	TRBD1	TGTGCCAGCAGCCACAGGGGGGGAAACACTGAAGCTTTCTTT	CASSHRGGNTEAFF
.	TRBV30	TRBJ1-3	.	TGTGCCTGGAGTGTACCGGGGGGGATTTCGGGAAACACCATATATTTT	CAWSVPGGISGNTIYF
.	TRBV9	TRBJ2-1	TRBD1	TGTGCCAGCAGCTCAACTACAGGGGGCGCGGGGTACAATGAGCAGTTCTTC	CASSSTTGGAGYNEQFF
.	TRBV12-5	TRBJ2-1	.	TGTGCTAGTGGTCCCCGGCTGCTCCCACATGGAGCGGCGGGCCCACATAACTCCTACAATGAGCAGTTCTTC	CASGPRLLPHGAAGPHNSYNEQFF
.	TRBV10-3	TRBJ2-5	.	TGTGCCACCGGGCCTCTTGACAGCCAAGAGACCCAGTACTTC	CATGPLDSQETQYF
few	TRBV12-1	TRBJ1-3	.	TGTGCCAGCATCGAGGGGATTGCTGGAAACACCATATATTTT	CASIEGIAGNTIYF
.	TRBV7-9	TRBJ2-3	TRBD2	TGTGCCAGCAGCTTGAGCGGGGCTAGCGGCACAGATACGCAGTATTTT	CASSLSGASGTDTQYF
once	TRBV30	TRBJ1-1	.	TGTGCCTGGAGTGGGACCCAGGGTCTCGGCACTGAAGCTTTCTTT	CAWSGTQGLGTEAFF
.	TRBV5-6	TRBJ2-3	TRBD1	TGTGCCACTACCGGACAGGGGTTAACAGATACGCAGTATTTT	CATTGQGLTDTQYF
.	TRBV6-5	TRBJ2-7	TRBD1	TGTGCCAGCAGTTACTCGTGGACAGGGACTTACGAGCAGTACTTC	CASSYSWTGTYEQYF
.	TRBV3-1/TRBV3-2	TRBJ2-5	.	TGTGCCAGCAGCCAAGAAGCGAGGGGGGGGAGGAGCTGGACCCAGTACTTC	CASSQEARGGRSWTQYF
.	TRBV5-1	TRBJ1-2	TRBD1	TGCGCCAGCACCCCCCGTTGGGACAGGGGCGGAGGCTACACCTTC	CASTPRWDRGGGYTF
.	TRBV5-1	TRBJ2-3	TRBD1	TGCGCCAGCAGCACTGGACAGGTGGCAGATACGCAGTATTTT	CASSTGQVADTQYF
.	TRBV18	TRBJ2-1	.	TGTGCCAGCTCACATTTATTTGGGGGCCAGGACAATGAGCAGTTCTTC	CASSHLFGGQDNEQFF
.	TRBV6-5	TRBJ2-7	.	TGTGCCAGCAGTTTTGTGGAGGTCCGCGAGCAGTACTTC	CASSFVEVREQYF
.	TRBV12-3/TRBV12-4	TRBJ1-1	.	TGTGCCAGCAGTTTGCGGGCGGAGACTGAAGCTTTCTTT	CASSLRAETEAFF
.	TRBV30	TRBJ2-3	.	TGTGCCTGGATAGAGCGGCCCCGCACAGATACGCAGTATTTT	CAWIERPRTDTQYF
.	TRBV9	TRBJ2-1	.	TGTGCCAGCAGCGGACGGACGTCAGAGCAGTTCTTC	CASSGRTSEQFF
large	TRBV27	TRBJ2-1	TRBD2	TGTGCCAGCAGTAAGCGGGGACCCTACAATGAGCAGTTCTTC	CASSKRGPYNEQFF
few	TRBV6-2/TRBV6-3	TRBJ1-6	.	TGTGCCAGCAGCCCACAGGGTAGAGGGAATAATTCACCCCTCCACTTT	CASSPQGRGNNSPLHF
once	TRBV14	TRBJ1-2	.	TGTGCCAGCAGCCAAGATCAGTCGGTCGGGTATGGCTACACCTTC	CASSQDQSVGYGYTF
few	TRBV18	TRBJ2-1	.	TGTGCCAGCTCACTGCGCTCCCGGAGCTCCTACAATGAGCAGTTCTTC	CASSLRSRSSYNEQFF
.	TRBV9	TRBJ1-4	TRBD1	TGTGCCAGCAGCTTCCGAGACAGGGGTAATGAAAAACTGTTTTTT	CASSFRDRGNEKLFF
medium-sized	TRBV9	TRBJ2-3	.	TGTGCCAGCAGCGTGGGCTACCCCAACACAGATACGCAGTATTTT	CASSVGYPNTDTQYF
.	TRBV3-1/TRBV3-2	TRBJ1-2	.	TGTGCCAGCAGCCAAGATTGGGCACGCTATGGCTACACCTTC	CASSQDWARYGYTF
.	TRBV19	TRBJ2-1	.	TGTGCCAGTAGCGCCGCCCGGAATGAGCAGTTCTTC	CASSAARNEQFF